This TCR beta chain was sequenced during a study of blood T cells in healthy people across ages. Combining a sample-barcoded 5' primer with a J-beta primer mix, a second PCR ran for roughly 7 to 12 cycles. TCRdb re-called the 5' RACE reads with MiXCR, one entry per CDR3 protein. The data show around 800,000 distinct CDR3 sequences, 60% to 80% seen once. With respect to this clonotype: What it binds is unknown.

Whole-study findings and limits: With unsorted PBMCs, a conclusive comparison of naive versus antigen-experienced cells was not possible. Donor CMV status was unknown, possibly confounding expanded clonotype changes.

Between the trimmed V and J ends, which lost 0 bases and 3 bases, there was a span of 7 bases. Germline V lookup: CDR1 SGHRS, CDR2 YFSETQ. The CDR3 is 14 residues long. The rearrangement links TRBV5-1 to TRBJ2-1, with unresolved D. This clonotype originated in a man aged 25 to 40 in good health. Sequenced material: blood. DNA of the CDR3: TGCGCCAGCAGCTTGGACTCACTCTACAATGAGCAGTTCTTC. Residues: CASSLDSLYNEQFF.